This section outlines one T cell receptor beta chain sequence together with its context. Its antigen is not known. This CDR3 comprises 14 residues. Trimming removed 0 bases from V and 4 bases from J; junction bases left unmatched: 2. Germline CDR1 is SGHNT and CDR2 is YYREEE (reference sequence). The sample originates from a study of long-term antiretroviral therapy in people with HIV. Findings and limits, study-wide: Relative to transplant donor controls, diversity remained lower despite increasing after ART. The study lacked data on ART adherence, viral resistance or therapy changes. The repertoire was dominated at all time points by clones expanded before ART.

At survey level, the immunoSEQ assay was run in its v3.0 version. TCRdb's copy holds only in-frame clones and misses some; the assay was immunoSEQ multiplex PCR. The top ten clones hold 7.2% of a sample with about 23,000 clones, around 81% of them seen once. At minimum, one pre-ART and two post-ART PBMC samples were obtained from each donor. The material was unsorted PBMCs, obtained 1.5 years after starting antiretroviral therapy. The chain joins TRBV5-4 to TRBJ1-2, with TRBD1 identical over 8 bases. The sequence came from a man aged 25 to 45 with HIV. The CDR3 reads CASSLATGGYGYTF. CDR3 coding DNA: TGTGCCAGCAGCTTGGCCACAGGGGGCTATGGCTACACCTTC.